The rows below give T cell receptor beta chains drawn from one sample of a study of cytomegalovirus exposure and HLA in healthy donors. TCRdb's copy holds only in-frame clones and misses some; the assay was immunoSEQ multiplex PCR. The sample shows some 100,000 clones, roughly 88% of them seen only once. Material for sequencing was PBMCs. Receptor source: a woman aged 18-29 years in good health and CMV-seronegative. Both conserved end residues are part of each CDR3. D genes are given only for firm matches. Not every row has a clone size; where given, it reads once, few, many or a size class.

cdr3_nt cdr3_aa d_call j_call v_call clone_size
TGTGCCAGCAGTTACGCGGCCGATGAAAAACTGTTTTTT CASSYAADEKLFF . TRBJ1-4 TRBV6-6 .
TGTGCCTGGAGTAGGCAGGGCAATGAGCAGTTCTTC CAWSRQGNEQFF . TRBJ2-1 TRBV30 few
TGTGCCAGCAGCCTAGACAGGGGTACTAATGAAAAACTGTTTTTT CASSLDRGTNEKLFF TRBD1 TRBJ1-4 TRBV5-4 few
TGCGCCAGCACCCGGGACAGACCCTCCTACGAGCAGTACTTC CASTRDRPSYEQYF TRBD1 TRBJ2-7 TRBV5-1 .
TGCGCCAGCAGCTCCTCAGGGATCCAGGGGATGGCTTTCTTT CASSSSGIQGMAFF . TRBJ1-1 TRBV5-1 .
TGTGCCAGCAGTTACCTACGCGCGGTTGGTGAGCAGTTCTTC CASSYLRAVGEQFF . TRBJ2-1 TRBV6-5 .
TGTGCCAGCAGCCCGAGACAGGGGTGGAGGACTGAAGCTTTCTTT CASSPRQGWRTEAFF TRBD1 TRBJ1-1 TRBV6-5 .
TGTGCCAGCAGACTCCGGGAGAGTCAGGGGGAGCTGTTTTTT CASRLRESQGELFF . TRBJ2-2 TRBV7-3 .
TGCGCCAGCAGCTCGGGTATGATGGAGACCCAGTACTTC CASSSGMMETQYF . TRBJ2-5 TRBV5-1 .
TGTGCCAGTACGACTAGCGGCACAGATACGCAGTATTTT CASTTSGTDTQYF TRBD2 TRBJ2-3 TRBV6-5 once
TGTGCCAGTAGTATTCGTGGGAGGACTGAAGCTTTCTTT CASSIRGRTEAFF . TRBJ1-1 TRBV19 .
TGTGCCAGCAGTTCAACCCGGCGGGGGGACACAGATACGCAGTATTTT CASSSTRRGDTDTQYF TRBD2 TRBJ2-3 TRBV27 once
TGTGCCAGCAGCCAAGTTCCCTCAGCGGTCTGGACTGAAGCTTTCTTT CASSQVPSAVWTEAFF . TRBJ1-1 TRBV14 .
TGTGCCATTTCGACAGGGTCCGAGCAGTACTTC CAISTGSEQYF TRBD1 TRBJ2-7 TRBV10-3 .
TGCAGCGTTCTGGGGAGGAAGGCCTCCTTCTCTGGAAACACCATATATTTT CSVLGRKASFSGNTIYF . TRBJ1-3 TRBV29-1 .
TGTGCCAGCAGCTTAGCCGGGACAGAAAAACTGTTTTTT CASSLAGTEKLFF . TRBJ1-4 TRBV7-9 .
TGCAGCGTTGTGACTAGCGGGGGTGAGCAGTTCTTC CSVVTSGGEQFF TRBD2 TRBJ2-1 TRBV29-1 .
TGCGCCAGCAGCCAAGAAAGAGGCTCTGGAAACACCATATATTTT CASSQERGSGNTIYF . TRBJ1-3 TRBV4-1 .
TGCGCCAGCAGCTTCATGGGACAGGGGCCCGAGCAGTACTTC CASSFMGQGPEQYF TRBD1 TRBJ2-7 TRBV5-1 .
TGCGCCAGCAGCCAAGATGCCCAGGGCCCAGCTTTCTTT CASSQDAQGPAFF . TRBJ1-1 TRBV4-3 few
TGTGCCAGCGGCACTAGTGGACTAGCGGGATACGAGCAGTACTTC CASGTSGLAGYEQYF TRBD2 TRBJ2-7 TRBV7-2 once
TGTGCCAGCAGCTTAACGGCGGGTACCGCCGAGCAGTACTTC CASSLTAGTAEQYF . TRBJ2-7 TRBV11-3 .
TGTGCCAGCGGCCGATTTAGCTCCTACGACGCGTGGCAGTACTTC CASGRFSSYDAWQYF . TRBJ2-7 TRBV6-1 once
TGTGCCAGCAGCCCCATCGGCTCCTACGAGCAGTACTTC CASSPIGSYEQYF . TRBJ2-7 TRBV7-2 .
TGTGCCAGCAGCTTCCGACTAGCCCCCTACAATGAGCAGTTCTTC CASSFRLAPYNEQFF TRBD2 TRBJ2-1 TRBV6-5 .
TGCAGCGTTGCTCTAGCGGGCACGAATGAGCAGTTCTTC CSVALAGTNEQFF TRBD2 TRBJ2-1 TRBV29-1 few
TGTGCCAGCAGCGGGGGGACTAGCGGGGCCCCCCTAAGGGAGTATTTT CASSGGTSGAPLREYF TRBD2 TRBJ2-3 TRBV5-4 .
TGTGCCAGCAGTTACGAGCAATACGGTGGCTACACCTTC CASSYEQYGGYTF . TRBJ1-2 TRBV6-6 .
TGTGCCAGCAGCAACCACCGGGTGGGTGGTTCCTACGAGCAGTACTTC CASSNHRVGGSYEQYF . TRBJ2-7 TRBV5-4 few
TGTGCCAGCAGCCCCCAAGGTACCACAGACAGAAACACTGAAGCTTTCTTT CASSPQGTTDRNTEAFF . TRBJ1-1 TRBV11-2 .
TGTGCCAGCAGTTACGGACAGGGGGCGCGATCCTACGAGCAGTACTTC CASSYGQGARSYEQYF TRBD1 TRBJ2-7 TRBV6-5 few
TGTGCCAGCAGTTCCACTAGCGGGAGGACAAATGAGCAGTTCTTC CASSSTSGRTNEQFF TRBD2 TRBJ2-1 TRBV11-3 once
TGTGCCTGGAAGGACAGATTCCAATTCATGAACACTGAGGCTTTCTTT CAWKDRFQFMNTEAFF . TRBJ1-1 TRBV30 .
TGTGCCAGCAGCCCCACAGATCTTCCCGACGAGCAGTACTTC CASSPTDLPDEQYF . TRBJ2-7 TRBV9 .
TGTGCCTGGAGTGCTAGCGGGGCTGGAGATACGCAGTATTTT CAWSASGAGDTQYF TRBD2 TRBJ2-3 TRBV30 few
TGTGCCAGCAGTGCCCAGACAGGGGGCTATGGCTACACCTTC CASSAQTGGYGYTF TRBD1 TRBJ1-2 TRBV6-1 .
TGTGCCAGCGGGGCGGGGGACCATTACAATGAGCAGTTCTTC CASGAGDHYNEQFF TRBD2 TRBJ2-1 TRBV6-6 .
TGTGCCAGCAGCTTAGCGGGAGAAGCCTCCTACGAGCAGTACTTC CASSLAGEASYEQYF . TRBJ2-7 TRBV7-9 .
TGTGCCTGGAGTCCACACGGGGGGAACACCGGGGAGCTGTTTTTT CAWSPHGGNTGELFF . TRBJ2-2 TRBV30 few
TGTGCCTGGATCACCCGCCCCGTTTTAGGGATGACAGACACTGAAGCTTTCTTT CAWITRPVLGMTDTEAFF . TRBJ1-1 TRBV30 .
TGTGCCAGCAGCTTTTATGCGCAAGAGACCCAGTACTTC CASSFYAQETQYF . TRBJ2-5 TRBV7-2 once
TGTGCCAGCAGCTTGACAGGGGACACCGGGGAGCTGTTTTTT CASSLTGDTGELFF TRBD1 TRBJ2-2 TRBV5-4 once
TGTGCCAGCAGCTTAGCGGCCAGTACAATGAGGGACATGAACACTGAAGCTTTCTTT CASSLAASTMRDMNTEAFF . TRBJ1-1 TRBV7-9 .
TGTGCCAGCAGCATACGACTAGCGGGAGACAATGAGCAGTTCTTC CASSIRLAGDNEQFF TRBD2 TRBJ2-1 TRBV7-3 .
TGTGCCAGCAGTTTCCAGGACAGGCGCAACTATGGCTACACCTTC CASSFQDRRNYGYTF TRBD1 TRBJ1-2 TRBV27 .
TGTGCCAGCAGCTTAGGCGGGGAGAACACTGAAGCTTTCTTT CASSLGGENTEAFF . TRBJ1-1 TRBV7-3 .
TGCAGCGTTACCCCGTGGACAGACTCCTATGGCTACACCTTC CSVTPWTDSYGYTF . TRBJ1-2 TRBV29-1 .
TGTGCCAGCAGCTTAGAATTAGCGGGAGGTTCCGAGACCCAGTACTTC CASSLELAGGSETQYF TRBD2 TRBJ2-5 TRBV11-1 once
TGCGCCAGCAGCCAAGCCGTGGACAGGGAACAATACAATGAGCAGTTCTTC CASSQAVDREQYNEQFF TRBD1 TRBJ2-1 TRBV4-3 .
TGTGCCAGCAGTTACCGACAGGGGGCCAATTCACCCCTCCACTTT CASSYRQGANSPLHF TRBD1 TRBJ1-6 TRBV6-5 .
TGTGCCAGCAGCTTCTTCCTAGTTGGTGAGCAGTTCTTC CASSFFLVGEQFF . TRBJ2-1 TRBV7-9 .
TGTGCCAGCAGTTCTCCGGGGACAGGGATGTACAATGAGCAGTTCTTC CASSSPGTGMYNEQFF TRBD1 TRBJ2-1 TRBV28 once
TGTGCCAGCAGCTCACTAGCGGGAGGCGCGCAAGAGACCCAGTACTTC CASSSLAGGAQETQYF TRBD2 TRBJ2-5 TRBV7-9 .
TGTGCCAGCAGCTTTTTAGGACTAGCGGGAGGGCCGTCCGAGCAGTACTTC CASSFLGLAGGPSEQYF TRBD2 TRBJ2-7 TRBV11-2 .
TGTGCCTGGAGTGGAGGCGTCTTAGGCTACGAGCAGTACTTC CAWSGGVLGYEQYF . TRBJ2-7 TRBV30 .